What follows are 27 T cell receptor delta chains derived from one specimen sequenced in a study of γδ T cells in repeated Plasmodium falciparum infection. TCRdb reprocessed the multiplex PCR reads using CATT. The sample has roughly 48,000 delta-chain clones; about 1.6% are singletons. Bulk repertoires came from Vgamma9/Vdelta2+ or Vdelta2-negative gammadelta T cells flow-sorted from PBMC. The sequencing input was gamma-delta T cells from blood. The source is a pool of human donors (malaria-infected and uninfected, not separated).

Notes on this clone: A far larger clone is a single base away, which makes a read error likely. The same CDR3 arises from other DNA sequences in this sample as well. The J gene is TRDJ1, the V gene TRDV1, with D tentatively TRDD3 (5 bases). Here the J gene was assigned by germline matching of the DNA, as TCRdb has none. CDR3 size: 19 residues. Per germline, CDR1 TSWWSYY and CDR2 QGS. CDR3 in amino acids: CALGEDISGIPPYTDKLIF. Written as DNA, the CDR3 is TGTGCTCTTGGGGAAGATATCTCCGGGATTCCCCCGTACACCGACAAACTCATCTTT.

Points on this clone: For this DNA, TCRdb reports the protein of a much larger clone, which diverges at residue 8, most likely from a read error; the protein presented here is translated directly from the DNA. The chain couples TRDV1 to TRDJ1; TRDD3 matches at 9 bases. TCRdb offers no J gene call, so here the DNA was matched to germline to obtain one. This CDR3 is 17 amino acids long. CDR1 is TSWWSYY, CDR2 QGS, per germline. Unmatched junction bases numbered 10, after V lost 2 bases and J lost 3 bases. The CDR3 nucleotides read TGTGCTCTTGGGGAAGCTGTGTGCTGGGGGATGGCCGATAAACTCATCTTT. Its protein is CALGEAVCWGMADKLIF.

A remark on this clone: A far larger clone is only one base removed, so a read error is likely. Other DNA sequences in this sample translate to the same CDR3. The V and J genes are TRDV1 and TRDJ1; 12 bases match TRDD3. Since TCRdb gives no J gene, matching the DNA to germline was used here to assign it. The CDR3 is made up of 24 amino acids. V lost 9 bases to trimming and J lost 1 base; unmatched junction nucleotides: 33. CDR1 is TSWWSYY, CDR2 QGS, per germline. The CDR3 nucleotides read TGTGCTCTCGGGACTCCGCCGAGGGGGCGGTACTGGGGGATACTCTCCCCGGGCACCGATAAACTCATCTTT. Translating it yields CALGTPPRGRYWGILSPGTDKLIF.

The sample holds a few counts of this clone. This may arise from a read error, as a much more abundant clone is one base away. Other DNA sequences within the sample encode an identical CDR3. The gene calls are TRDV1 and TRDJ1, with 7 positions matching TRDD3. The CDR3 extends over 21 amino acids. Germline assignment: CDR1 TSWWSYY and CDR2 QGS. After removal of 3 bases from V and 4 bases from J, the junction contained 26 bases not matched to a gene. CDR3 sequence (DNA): TGTGCTCTTGGGGAGCTGGGCGGCCTACAATATATCGAGGATACGAACGATAAACTCATCTTT. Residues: CALGELGGLQYIEDTNDKLIF.

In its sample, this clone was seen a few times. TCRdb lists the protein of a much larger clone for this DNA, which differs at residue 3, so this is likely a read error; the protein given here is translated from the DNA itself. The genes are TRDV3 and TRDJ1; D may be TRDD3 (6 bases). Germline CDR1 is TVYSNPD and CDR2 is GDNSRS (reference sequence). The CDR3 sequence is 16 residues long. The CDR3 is CALSARLWGYTDKLIF. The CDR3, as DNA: TGTGCCCTTAGTGCGCGACTGTGGGGGTACACCGATAAACTCATCTTT.

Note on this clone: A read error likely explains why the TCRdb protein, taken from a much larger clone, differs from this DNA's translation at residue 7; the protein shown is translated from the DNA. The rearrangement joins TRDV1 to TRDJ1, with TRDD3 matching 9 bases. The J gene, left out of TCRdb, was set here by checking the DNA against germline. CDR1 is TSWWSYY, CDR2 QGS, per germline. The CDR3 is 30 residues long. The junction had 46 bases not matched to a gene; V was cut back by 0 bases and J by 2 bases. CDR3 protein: CALGELVTRRIRSTTGGGYSGPLFTDKLIF. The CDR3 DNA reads TGTGCTCTTGGGGAACTAGTGACCAGGAGAATAAGGTCTACAACAGGTGGGGGATATTCTGGCCCTCTATTTACCGATAAACTCATCTTT.

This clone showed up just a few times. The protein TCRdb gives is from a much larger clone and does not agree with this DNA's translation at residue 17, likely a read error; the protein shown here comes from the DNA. CDR3 sequence (DNA): TGTGCTCTTGGGGAACTAGTACCTACGGGGGATAAATTAATACGTAAACCCATCTTT. Translation gives CALGELVPTGDKLIRKPIF. V usage is TRDV1 and J usage is TRDJ1; 8 bases fit TRDD3. The CDR3 is made up of 19 amino acids. Germline V gene data show CDR1 as TSWWSYY and CDR2 as QGS.

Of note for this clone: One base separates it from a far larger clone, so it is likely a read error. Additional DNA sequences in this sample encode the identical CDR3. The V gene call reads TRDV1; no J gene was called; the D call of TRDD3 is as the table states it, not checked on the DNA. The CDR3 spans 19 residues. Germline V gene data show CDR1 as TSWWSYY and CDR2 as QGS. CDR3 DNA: TGTGCTCTTAAATTCTACCGAACGGTACTGGGGGCCCGCACGGATAAACTCATCTTC. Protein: CALKFYRTVLGARTDKLIF.

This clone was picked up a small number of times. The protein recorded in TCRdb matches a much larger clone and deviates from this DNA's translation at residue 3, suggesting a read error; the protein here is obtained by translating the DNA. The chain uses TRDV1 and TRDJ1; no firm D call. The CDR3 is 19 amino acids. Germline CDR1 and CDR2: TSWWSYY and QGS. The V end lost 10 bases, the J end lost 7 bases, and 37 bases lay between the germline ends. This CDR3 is CAPASALRLGAPPAGKLIF. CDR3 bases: TGTGCTCCTGCGTCAGCACTCCGTCTCGGGGCCCCTCCTGCGGGTAAACTCATCTTT.

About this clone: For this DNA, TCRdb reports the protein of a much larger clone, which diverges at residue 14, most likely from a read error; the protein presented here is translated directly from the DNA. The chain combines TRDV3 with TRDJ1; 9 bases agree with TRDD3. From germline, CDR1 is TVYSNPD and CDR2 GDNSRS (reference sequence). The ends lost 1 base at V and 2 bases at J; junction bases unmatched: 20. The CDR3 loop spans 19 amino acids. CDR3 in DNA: TGTGCCTTTATGGGCCATCGGGGGATACCTCCAAAAGGGACCGATAAACTCATCTTT. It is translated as CAFMGHRGIPPKGTDKLIF.

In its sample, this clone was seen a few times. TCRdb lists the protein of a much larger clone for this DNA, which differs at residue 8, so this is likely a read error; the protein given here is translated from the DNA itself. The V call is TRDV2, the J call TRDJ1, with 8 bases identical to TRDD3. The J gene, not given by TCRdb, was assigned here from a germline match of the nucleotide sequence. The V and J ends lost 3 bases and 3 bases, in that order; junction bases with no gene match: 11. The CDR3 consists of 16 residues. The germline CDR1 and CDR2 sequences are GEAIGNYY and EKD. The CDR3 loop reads CACDPLGGRGADKLIF. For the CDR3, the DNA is TGTGCCTGTGACCCACTGGGGGGTAGAGGGGCCGATAAACTCATCTTT.

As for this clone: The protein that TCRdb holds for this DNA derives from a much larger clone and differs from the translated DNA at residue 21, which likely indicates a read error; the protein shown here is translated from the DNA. The CDR3 DNA sequence: TGTGCTCTTGGTCTTGTTCATAGTGGAAAGGGCTGGGGGATACTGATCACCGATAAACTCACCTTT. Translation gives CALGLVHSGKGWGILITDKLTF. There is no J gene call, but TRDV1 is given as the V gene; the table's D call of TRDD3 was not tested on the DNA. The CDR3 contains 22 residues. Germline V gene sequence: CDR1 TSWWSYY, CDR2 QGS.

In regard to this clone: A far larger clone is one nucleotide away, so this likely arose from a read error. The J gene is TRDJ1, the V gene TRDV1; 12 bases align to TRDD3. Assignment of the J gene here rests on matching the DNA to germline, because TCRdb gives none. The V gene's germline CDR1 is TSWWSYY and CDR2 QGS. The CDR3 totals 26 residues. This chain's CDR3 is CALGGDYFQLHWGIPPPHQYTDKLIF. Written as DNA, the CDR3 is TGTGCCCTTGGGGGAGATTATTTCCAGCTCCACTGGGGGATACCGCCTCCTCACCAGTACACCGATAAACTCATCTTT.

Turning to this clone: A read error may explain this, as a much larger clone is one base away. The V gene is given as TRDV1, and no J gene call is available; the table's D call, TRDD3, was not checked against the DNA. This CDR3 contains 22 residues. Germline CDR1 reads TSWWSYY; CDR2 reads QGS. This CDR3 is CALGETPYLGVRGRGYTDKLTF. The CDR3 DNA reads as TGTGCTCTTGGGGAAACACCATATCTGGGGGTTCGGGGCCGTGGGTACACCGATAAACTCACCTTT.

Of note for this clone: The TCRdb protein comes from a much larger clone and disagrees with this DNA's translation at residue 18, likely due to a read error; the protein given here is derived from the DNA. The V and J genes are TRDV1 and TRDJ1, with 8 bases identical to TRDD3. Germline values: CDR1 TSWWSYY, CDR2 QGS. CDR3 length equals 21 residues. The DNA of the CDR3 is TGTGCTCTTGGGGACTCCGGCCTCCTGCCTTTACTGGGGGTTTTCACCGATAGACTCATCTTT. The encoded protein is CALGDSGLLPLLGVFTDRLIF.

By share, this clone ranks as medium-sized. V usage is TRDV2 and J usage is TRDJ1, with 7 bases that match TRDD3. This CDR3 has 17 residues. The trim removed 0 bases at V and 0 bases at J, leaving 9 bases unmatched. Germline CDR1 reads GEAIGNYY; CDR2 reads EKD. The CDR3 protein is CACDTLAPGGYTDKLIF. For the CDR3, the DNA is TGTGCCTGTGACACCCTCGCCCCAGGGGGATACACCGATAAACTCATCTTT.

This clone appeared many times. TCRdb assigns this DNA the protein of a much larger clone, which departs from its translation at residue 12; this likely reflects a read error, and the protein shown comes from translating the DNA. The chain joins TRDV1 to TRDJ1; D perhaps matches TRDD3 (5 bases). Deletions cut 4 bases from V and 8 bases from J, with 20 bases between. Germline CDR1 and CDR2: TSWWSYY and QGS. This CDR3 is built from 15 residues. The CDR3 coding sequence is TGTGCTCTTGGGGTCTTGGGGTACCTGTGGGGAAAACTCATCTTT. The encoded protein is CALGVLGYLWGKLIF.

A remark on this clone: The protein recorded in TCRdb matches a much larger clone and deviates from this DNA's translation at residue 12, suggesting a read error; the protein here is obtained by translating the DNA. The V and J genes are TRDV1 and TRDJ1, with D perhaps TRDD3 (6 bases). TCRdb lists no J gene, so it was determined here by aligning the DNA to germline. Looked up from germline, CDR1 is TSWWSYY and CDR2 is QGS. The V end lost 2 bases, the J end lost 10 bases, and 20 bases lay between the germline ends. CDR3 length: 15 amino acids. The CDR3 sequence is CALGEAAGVPNRLIF. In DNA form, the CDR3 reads TGTGCTCTTGGGGAAGCGGCTGGGGTCCCGAATAGACTCATCTTT.

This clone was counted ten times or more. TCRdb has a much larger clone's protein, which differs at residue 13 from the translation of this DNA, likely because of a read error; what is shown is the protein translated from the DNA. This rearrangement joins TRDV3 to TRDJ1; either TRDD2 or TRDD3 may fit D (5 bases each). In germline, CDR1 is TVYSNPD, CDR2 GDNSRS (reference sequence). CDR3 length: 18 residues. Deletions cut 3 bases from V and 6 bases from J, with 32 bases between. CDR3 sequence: CAFPSLPSVLELAHKLIF. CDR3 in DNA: TGTGCCTTCCCTTCTTTACCCTCGGTACTGGAATTGGCGCATAAACTCATCTTT.

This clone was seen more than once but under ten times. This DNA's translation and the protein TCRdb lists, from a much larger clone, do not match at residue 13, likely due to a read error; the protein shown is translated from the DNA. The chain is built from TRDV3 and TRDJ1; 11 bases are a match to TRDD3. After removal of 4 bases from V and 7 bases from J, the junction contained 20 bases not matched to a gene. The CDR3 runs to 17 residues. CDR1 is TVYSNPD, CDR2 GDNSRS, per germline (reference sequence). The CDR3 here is CASHAASGGYCHGKLIF. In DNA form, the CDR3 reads TGTGCCTCTCATGCCGCCTCTGGGGGATACTGTCACGGTAAACTCATCTTT. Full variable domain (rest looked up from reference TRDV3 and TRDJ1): CDKVTQSSPDQTVASGSEVVLLCTYDTVYSNPDLFWYRIRPDYSFQFVFYGDNSRSEGADFTQGRFSVKHILTQKAFHLVISPVRTEDSATYYCASHAASGGYCHGKLIFGKGTRVTVEP.

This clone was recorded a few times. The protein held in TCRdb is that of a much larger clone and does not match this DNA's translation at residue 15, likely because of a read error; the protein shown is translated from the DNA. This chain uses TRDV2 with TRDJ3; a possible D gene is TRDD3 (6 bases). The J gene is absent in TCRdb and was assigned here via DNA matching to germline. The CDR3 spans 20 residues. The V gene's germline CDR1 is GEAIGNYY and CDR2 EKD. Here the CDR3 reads CACDRIGGYPSSWDARQMFF. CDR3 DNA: TGTGCCTGTGACCGGATTGGGGGTTACCCTAGCTCCTGGGACGCCCGACAGATGTTTTTC.

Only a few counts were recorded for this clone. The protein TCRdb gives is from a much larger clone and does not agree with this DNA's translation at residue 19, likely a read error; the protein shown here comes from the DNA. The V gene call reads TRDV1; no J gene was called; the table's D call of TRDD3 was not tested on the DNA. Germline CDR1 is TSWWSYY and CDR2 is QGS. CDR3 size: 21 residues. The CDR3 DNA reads TGTGCTCTTGGGGAACTTTCAAGTCTCCCGTACTGGGGGGTCCGGGACGATAAACACATCTTT. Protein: CALGELSSLPYWGVRDDKHIF.

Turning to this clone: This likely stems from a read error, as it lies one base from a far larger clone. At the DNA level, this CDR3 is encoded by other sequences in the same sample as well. In DNA, the CDR3 is TGTGCTCTTGGAGAACATATGGCGGCCTACTGGGGGGCCCGGTGGACCGATAAACTCATCTTT. It is translated as CALGEHMAAYWGARWTDKLIF. The chain has TRDV1 and TRDJ1, with 8 bases lining up with TRDD3. TCRdb lists no J gene, so it was determined here by aligning the DNA to germline. Germline CDR1 and CDR2: TSWWSYY and QGS. This CDR3 comprises 21 residues.

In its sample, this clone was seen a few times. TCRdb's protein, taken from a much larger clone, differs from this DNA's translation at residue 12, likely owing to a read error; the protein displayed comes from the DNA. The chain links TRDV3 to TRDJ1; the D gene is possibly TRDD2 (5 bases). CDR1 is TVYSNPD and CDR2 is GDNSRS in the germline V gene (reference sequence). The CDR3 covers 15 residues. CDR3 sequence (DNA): TGTGCCTTTAGTACCGCCTACTCCCTTACCGATGAACTCATCTTT. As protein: CAFSTAYSLTDELIF.

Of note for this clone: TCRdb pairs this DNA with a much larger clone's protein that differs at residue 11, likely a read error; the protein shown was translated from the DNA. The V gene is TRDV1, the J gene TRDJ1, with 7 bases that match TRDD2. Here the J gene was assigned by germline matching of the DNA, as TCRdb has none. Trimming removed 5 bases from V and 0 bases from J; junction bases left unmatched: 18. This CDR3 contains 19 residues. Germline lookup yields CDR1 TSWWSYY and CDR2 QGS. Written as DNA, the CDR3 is TGTGCTCTTGGGACCTCTATTCCTACAGTGCGGGAGTACACCGATAAACTCATCTTT. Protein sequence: CALGTSIPTVREYTDKLIF.

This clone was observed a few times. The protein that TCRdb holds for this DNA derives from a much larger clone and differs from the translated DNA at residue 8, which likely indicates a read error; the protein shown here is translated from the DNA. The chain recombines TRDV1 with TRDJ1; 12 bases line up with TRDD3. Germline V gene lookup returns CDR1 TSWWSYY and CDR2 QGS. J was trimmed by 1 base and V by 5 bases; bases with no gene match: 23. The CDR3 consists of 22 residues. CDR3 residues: CALGKIPRDKILGDTRTDKLIF. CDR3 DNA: TGTGCTCTTGGGAAGATCCCCAGGGACAAAATTCTGGGGGATACGCGCACCGATAAACTCATCTTT.

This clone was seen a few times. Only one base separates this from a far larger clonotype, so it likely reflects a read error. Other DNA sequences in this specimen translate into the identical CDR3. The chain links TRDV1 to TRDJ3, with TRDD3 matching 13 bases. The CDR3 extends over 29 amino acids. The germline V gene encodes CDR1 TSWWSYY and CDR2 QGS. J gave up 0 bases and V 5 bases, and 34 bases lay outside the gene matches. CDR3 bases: TGTGCTCTTGGGCCACAGACCGCCGGCCTTCTTCCCACCGTACTGGGGGATACGATCCGCTCCTGGGACACCCGACAGATGTTTTTC. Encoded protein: CALGPQTAGLLPTVLGDTIRSWDTRQMFF.